This T cell receptor beta chain derives from a study of identical twins (dated by TCRdb to 2016 to 2017). Concerning the study at large: To test whether fetal clonotypes persist, the study used deep sequencing on TCR alpha and beta repertoires from monozygotic twins, unrelated adults of various ages, and cord blood. To rule out contamination, the twin experiments were replicated at different times with different library preparation protocols.

This clonotype was observed a handful of times. Its antigen has not been determined. Per-base quality was not reported, and no clone a single base away is much larger than it. The investigation overall reported the following: Out-of-frame TCR alpha sequences shared between twins showed an excess of low generation-probability sequences compared with coincidental sharing between unrelated individuals. Recombination models systematically underestimated out-of-frame TCR alpha sharing in monozygotic twins but agreed with sharing between unrelated individuals. Zero-insertion analyses could be partly confounded by invariant T cells such as MAIT and iNKT, though diverse VJ usage argued against such confounding for most clonotypes. Abundant cord blood beta clonotypes had fewer insertions, young adult naive repertoires showed a similar but weaker trend, and memory repertoires showed no such trend. Because the same donors could not be followed over many years, the conclusions relied on cross-sectional statistical analysis. The excess sharing between twins in beta out-of-frame sequences was weaker because fewer shared sequences reduced the signal-to-noise ratio.

Every donor was a healthy Caucasian. Looking up the germline V gene (reference sequence) yields CDR1 DFQATT and CDR2 SNEGSKA. At the junction V is shortened by 2 bases and J by 8 bases, with 7 bases in between. From the cysteine through the phenylalanine, the CDR3 covers 11 amino acids. Of the read, only the CDR3 DNA is kept; its 33 bases are in frame from base 1. Library method: 5' RACE. Sequencing used an Illumina HiSeq 2000. Template switching introduced a universal primer binding site; the final cDNA contained a unique molecular identifier, enabling accurate counting of TCR cDNA molecules. Specific primers in the conserved constant-segment region were used to synthesize first-strand cDNA for TCR alpha and beta chains. Each cDNA library was double barcoded, with a SMART-Mk sample barcode plus Illumina barcodes, to control for contamination. Two successive PCR steps introduced TruSeq adapter sequences along with Illumina sample barcodes. The TCR alpha and beta cDNA libraries were sequenced on the Illumina HiSeq platform using custom primers. In the original analysis: Unique molecular identifiers were extracted from raw reads with MiGEC, and CDR3 positions were determined with MiXCR. Recombination models were inferred per individual with the repgenHMM and IGoR tools using an EM algorithm. The tcR package in R was used for shared clonotype analysis, with sharing normalized by the product of cloneset sizes. To study raw recombination free of thymic and clonal selection effects, out-of-frame nonproductive sequences were analyzed. The public reads were reanalyzed by TCRdb: fastp trimming at Q25, MiXCR alignment, in-frame beta chains only. Entries that share a CDR3 protein sequence are merged under the most common genes and DNA. In this record, the V and J calls reflect TCRdb's handling and not the investigators' own analysis. For this sample the table gives 1.5 million to 2 million distinct CDR3 sequences, of which about 30% were detected only once. In total, the top ten clones hold under 0.35% of the sample.

The rearrangement joined TRBV20-1 to TRBJ2-1; no D gene is confidently identified. This sequence was found in a newborn girl in good health. The sequencing sample was made of cord blood. The nucleotides read TGCAGTGCTAGAACCCGGGATGAGCAGTTCTTC. Translated, this is CSARTRDEQFF.